The source of this T cell receptor (beta chain) is a study of T cell repertoires in cytomegalovirus infection. Study information: Public TCR beta signatures were indicative of both CMV infection and a matching HLA type. General study points: HLA-C-restricted CMV clonotypes gave the most frequent clonotype in two of eight donors.

Note on this clonotype: Its antigen is unknown.

Germline CDR1 and CDR2: SGHAT and FQNNGV. V gave up 4 bases and J gave up 8 bases, with 8 bases separating them. The CDR3 consists of 11 residues. TCRdb analysed the reads with MiXCR anew, one entry per CDR3 protein. The data hold 450,000 to 650,000 distinct CDR3 sequences, with around 27% observed a single time. The TCR was taken from a human donor in good health (CMV status not recorded). Some clones in this sample may be carry-over from other donors' samples. The chain employs TRBV11-2 and TRBJ1-2; D may be TRBD1 (6 bases). The sample consisted of PBMCs. This CDR3 reads CASSYRVGYTF. The CDR3 DNA reads as TGTGCCAGCAGCTACAGGGTAGGCTACACCTTC.